This is a list of T cell receptor beta chains from one sample in a study of metastatic and nonmetastatic thyroid tumors. With MiXCR, TCRdb called clones anew from the PCR reads. The sample lists fewer than 20,000 clones, about 3.5% seen once, with more than 20% in the top ten. The specimen sequenced was tumor tissue. The receptor source for this set is a female donor with papillary thyroid cancer or a benign thyroid nodule (not recorded which). Some clones in this sample may be carry-over from other donors' samples. Each CDR3 is given without its conserved first and last residue. Fields, in order: V gene, clone size, J gene, CDR3 protein. Some rows have no size entry. The others give once, few or many, or a class for an expanded clone.

TRBV25-1,-,TRBJ1-2,ASSPPGTGVGYT
TRBV6-2/TRBV6-3,few,TRBJ1-1,ASSYVGLNTEAF
TRBV12-3/TRBV12-4,-,TRBJ2-7,ASSFPGLIHEQY
TRBV6-2/TRBV6-3,few,TRBJ1-3,ASRGQVVSGNTIY
TRBV6-1,few,TRBJ2-7,ASRQQGTMGEQY
TRBV6-7,-,TRBJ2-3,ASSYETSGSTDTQY
TRBV7-9,-,TRBJ2-7,ASSLRAVSYEQY
TRBV7-2,-,TRBJ2-1,ASRTGTSDHEQF
TRBV19,few,TRBJ2-3,ASSVTGAGPDTQY
TRBV27,few,TRBJ2-5,ASSLLQPGLAGGKY
TRBV27,-,TRBJ1-3,ATPRSSSGNTIY
TRBV3-1,many,TRBJ1-2,ASSLQGAGYGYT
TRBV14,-,TRBJ1-1,ASSQNRREAF
TRBV6-2/TRBV6-3,-,TRBJ2-7,ASNDPSLSEGRYEQY
TRBV6-5,many,TRBJ2-7,ASSYSHRGLEQY
TRBV19,few,TRBJ2-7,ASSMTPVGEQY
TRBV28,-,TRBJ1-2,ASSLVAVYGYT
TRBV6-1,-,TRBJ2-3,ASSTRDTDTQY
TRBV6-1,few,TRBJ1-1,ASGDGTTSTEAF
TRBV20-1,-,TRBJ2-7,SARTGQRYEQY
TRBV2,few,TRBJ2-7,ASSTSRFTSGTSDSYEQY
TRBV29-1,-,TRBJ2-2,SVVLAGGFVTGELF
TRBV6-4,few,TRBJ2-2,ASSDSADPNTGELF
TRBV5-1,-,TRBJ2-1,ASSLGQGAYNEQF
TRBV6-1,few,TRBJ2-3,ASSERRDTQY
TRBV28,few,TRBJ1-2,ASSYNYGYT
TRBV20-1,-,TRBJ2-5,SARVGGRMETQY
TRBV6-1,-,TRBJ1-6,ASSEGQGRDSPLH
TRBV20-1,few,TRBJ2-2,SAPRTSGRGGTGELF
TRBV10-2,few,TRBJ2-1,ASSESGGEYNEQF
TRBV6-1,few,TRBJ2-1,ASGREGRAEQF
TRBV20-1,few,TRBJ2-1,SASGRYSYNEQF
TRBV2,many,TRBJ2-7,ASRTGTSDHEQY
TRBV19,-,TRBJ1-1,ASSIGRGNTEAF
TRBV24-1,medium-sized,TRBJ2-7,ATSASGTGNYEQY
TRBV6-5,-,TRBJ1-2,ASSYDLQGGANYGYT